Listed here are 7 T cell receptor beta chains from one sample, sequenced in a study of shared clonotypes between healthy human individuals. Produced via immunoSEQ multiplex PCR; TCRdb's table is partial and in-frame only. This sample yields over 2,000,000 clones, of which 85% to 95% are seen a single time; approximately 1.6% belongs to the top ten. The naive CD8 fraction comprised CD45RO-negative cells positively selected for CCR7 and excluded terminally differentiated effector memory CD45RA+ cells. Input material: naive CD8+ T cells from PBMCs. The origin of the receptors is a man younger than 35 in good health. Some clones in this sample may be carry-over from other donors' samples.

CDR3 bases: TGTGCCACCAGCAGAGATCAGCGTTTCCAAGAGACCCAGTACTTC. Translation gives CATSRDQRFQETQYF. The V gene is TRBV15, the J gene TRBJ2-5; D unresolved. The CDR3 totals 15 residues. V gave up 0 bases and J gave up 1 base, with 9 bases separating them. Germline CDR1 and CDR2: LNHNV and YYDKDF (reference sequence).

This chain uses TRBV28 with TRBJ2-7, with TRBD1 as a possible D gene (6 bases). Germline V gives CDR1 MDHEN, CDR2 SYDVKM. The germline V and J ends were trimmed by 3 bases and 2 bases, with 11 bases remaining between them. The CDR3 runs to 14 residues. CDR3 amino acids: CASSFADRAYEQYF. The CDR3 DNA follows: TGTGCCAGCAGTTTCGCGGACAGAGCCTACGAGCAGTACTTC.

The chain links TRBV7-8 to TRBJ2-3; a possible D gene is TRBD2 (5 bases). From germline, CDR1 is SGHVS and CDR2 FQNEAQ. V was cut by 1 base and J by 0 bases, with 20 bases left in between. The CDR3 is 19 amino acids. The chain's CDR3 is CASSLVVGVFQESTDTQYF. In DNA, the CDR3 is TGTGCCAGCAGCTTAGTCGTGGGAGTCTTTCAGGAGAGCACAGATACGCAGTATTTT.

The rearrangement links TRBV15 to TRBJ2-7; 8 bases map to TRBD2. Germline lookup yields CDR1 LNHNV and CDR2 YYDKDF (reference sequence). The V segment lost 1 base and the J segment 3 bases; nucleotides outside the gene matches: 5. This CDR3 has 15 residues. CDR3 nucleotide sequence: TGTGCCACCAGCAGAGGGAGCGGGAGAGACTACGAGCAGTACTTC. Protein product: CATSRGSGRDYEQYF.

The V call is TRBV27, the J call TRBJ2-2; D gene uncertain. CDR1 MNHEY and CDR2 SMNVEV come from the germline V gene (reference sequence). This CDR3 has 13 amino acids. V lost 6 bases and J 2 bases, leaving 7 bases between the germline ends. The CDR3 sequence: CASSYINTGELFF. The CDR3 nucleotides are TGTGCCAGCAGCTATATTAACACCGGGGAGCTGTTTTTT.

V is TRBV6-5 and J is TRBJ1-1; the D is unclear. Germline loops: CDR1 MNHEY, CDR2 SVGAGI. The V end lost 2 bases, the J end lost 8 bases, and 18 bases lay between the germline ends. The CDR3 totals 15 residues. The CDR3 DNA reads TGTGCCAGCAGTTACAAGAGGAGCTGGCCGCCAGAAGCTTTCTTT. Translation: CASSYKRSWPPEAFF.

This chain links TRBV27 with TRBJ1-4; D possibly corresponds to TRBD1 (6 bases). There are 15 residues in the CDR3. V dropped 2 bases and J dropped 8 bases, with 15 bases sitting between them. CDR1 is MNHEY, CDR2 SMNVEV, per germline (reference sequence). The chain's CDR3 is CASSLDSGAREKLFF. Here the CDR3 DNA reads TGTGCCAGCAGTTTAGATTCGGGGGCGCGGGAAAAACTGTTTTTT.